This TCR beta chain comes out of a study of T cell responses to AZD1222 COVID-19 vaccine. About the research overall: Second-dose schedules of about 4 or about 12 weeks were combined. Whole-study findings and limits: Unmutated regions of variants are reportedly targeted by nearly half of spike-specific TCRs. Only six or seven AZD1222 recipients were seropositive at baseline. White British ancestry dominated among donors, who included more females, and clonal diversity was possibly underestimated.

Concerning this clone itself: The target antigen is unknown.

CDR1 and CDR2 from the germline V gene are LNHNV and YYDKDF (reference sequence). J gave up 3 bases and V 1 base, and 10 bases lay outside the gene matches. The CDR3 covers 17 residues. Some clones are missing from TCRdb's copy, which holds only in-frame ones; the method was immunoSEQ multiplex PCR. The table shows more than 150,000 clones, with approximately 86% occurring only once. This TCR derives from an adult in good health. V usage is TRBV15 and J usage is TRBJ1-1; 8 nucleotides agree with TRBD1. Here the sequenced sample was peripheral blood, taken on day 0 of AZD1222 vaccination. This CDR3 is CATSRARGQMEDTEAFF. CDR3 DNA: TGTGCCACCAGCAGAGCCAGGGGGCAAATGGAAGACACTGAAGCTTTCTTT. Full variable domain (rest looked up from reference TRBV15 and TRBJ1-1): DAMVIQNPRYQVTQFGKPVTLSCSQTLNHNVMYWYQQKSSQAPKLLFHYYDKDFNNEADTPDNFQSRRPNTSFCFLDIRSPGLGDTAMYLCATSRARGQMEDTEAFFGQGTRLTVV.